This T cell receptor beta chain came from a study of blood T cells in healthy people across ages. A J-beta primer mix and a sample-barcoded 5' primer were used in a second PCR of roughly 6 to 12 cycles. TCRdb recomputed calls from the 5' RACE reads with MiXCR, one row per CDR3 protein. Among fewer than 1.5 million distinct CDR3 sequences listed, 42% were seen once. Details on this clonotype: Its antigen is undetermined.

This CDR3 has 14 residues. Overall study results and limits: Strong correlation was found linking TCR beta diversity to naive T cell percentage. Fewer expanded clones and more diversity marked long-lived versus aged donors.

The sequencing input was blood. V usage is TRBV12-3 or TRBV12-4 and J usage is TRBJ2-7; a possible D gene is TRBD2 (5 bases). The J call may be mistaken, given a closer DNA end match to TRBJ2-5. This receptor was taken from a woman aged 18 to 35 in good health. The CDR3 coding sequence is TGTGCCAGCAGTCTCAACGGGGAAGTGGAGACCCAGTACTTC. It translates to CASSLNGEVETQYF.